The 22 T cell receptor beta chains below were found in one sample sequenced in a study of blood T cells in healthy people across ages. The second PCR ran roughly 7 to 11 cycles with a sample-barcoded 5' primer and J-beta primers. Each CDR3 protein is one row after TCRdb ran MiXCR on the 5' RACE reads. The sample has around 1.5 million distinct CDR3 sequences, around 35% seen once. The sequenced material came from blood. Every receptor here comes from a woman aged 30 to 39 in good health.

This clonotype showed up just a few times. This chain connects TRBV12-3 or TRBV12-4 to TRBJ1-1, with 8 bases aligning to TRBD1. With 7 bases clipped from V and 4 bases from J, the junction kept 5 bases outside the gene matches. The CDR3 is 13 residues long. DNA of the CDR3: TGTGCCAGCACTATGACAGGGGCCACTGAAGCTTTCTTT. Amino acids: CASTMTGATEAFF.

There are a few counts of this clonotype. This chain connects TRBV27 to TRBJ2-1; TRBD1 matches at 8 bases. This CDR3 has 15 residues. Losses at the gene ends were 8 bases for V and 7 bases for J; bases not matched to a gene: 13. CDR1 is MNHEY, CDR2 SMNVEV, per germline (reference sequence). The CDR3, as DNA: TGTGCCAGCGCATTTAGGGCAGGGGGCCTGAATGAGCAGTTCTTC. The encoded protein is CASAFRAGGLNEQFF.

This clonotype was counted a few times. The chain uses TRBV19 and TRBJ1-5; 8 nucleotides align to TRBD1. Trimming cost V 3 bases and J 3 bases; bases outside gene matches: 13. The CDR3 is made up of 18 amino acids. From germline, CDR1 is LNHDA and CDR2 SQIVND (reference sequence). For the CDR3, the DNA is TGTGCCAGTAGTATGGGGCCGGGACAGGACTGGGACAATCAGCCCCAGCATTTT. Translation: CASSMGPGQDWDNQPQHF.

This clonotype turned up a few times. Here the CDR3 DNA reads TGTGCCAGCACCAACCTAAGGTACCCGGAGCTGTTTTTT. Its protein is CASTNLRYPELFF. The chain has TRBV27 and TRBJ2-2; D not certain. The CDR3 loop spans 13 amino acids. Trimming removed 7 bases from V and 10 bases from J, with 16 bases in between. CDR1 MNHEY and CDR2 SMNVEV come from the germline V gene (reference sequence).

The chain uses TRBV13 and TRBJ2-7; 9 bases fit TRBD1. Per germline, CDR1 PRHDT and CDR2 FYEKMQ (reference sequence). The junction had 12 bases not matched to a gene; V was cut back by 10 bases and J by 5 bases. This CDR3 has 14 residues. Here the CDR3 reads CAIPLGQGSNEQYF. The CDR3 DNA is TGTGCCATTCCCCTTGGACAGGGGTCGAACGAGCAGTACTTC. The variable domain in full, completed from reference TRBV13 and TRBJ2-7, reads AAGVIQSPRHLIKEKRETATLKCYPIPRHDTVYWYQQGPGQDPQFLISFYEKMQSDKGSIPDRFSAQQFSDYHSELNMSSLELGDSALYFCAIPLGQGSNEQYFGPGTRLTVT.

Worth noting for this clonotype: The junction departs from the called germline gene at one end, perhaps through a read error. The chain links TRBV4-1 to TRBJ2-7, with D tentatively TRBD2 (6 bases). Germline CDR1 MGHRA, CDR2 YSYEKL. CDR3 length equals 12 residues. This CDR3 is CANSPPRGEQYF. In nucleotides, the CDR3 is TGCGCCAACAGCCCTCCTCGGGGGGAGCAGTACTTC.

The rearrangement uses TRBV20-1 and TRBJ2-1; D possibly uses TRBD1 or TRBD2 (5 bases each). Trimming stripped 8 bases from V and 10 bases from J, with 21 bases between. The germline CDR1 and CDR2 sequences are DFQATT and SNEGSKA (reference sequence). The CDR3 consists of 13 residues. This CDR3 reads CSTRWGPKGEQFF. The CDR3 region has the DNA TGCAGTACAAGGTGGGGACCCAAGGGGGAGCAGTTCTTC.

In its sample, this clonotype was seen a few times. V and J are TRBV3-1 and TRBJ2-7; D is possibly TRBD2 (6 bases). From germline, CDR1 is LGHDT and CDR2 YNNKEL (reference sequence). Trimming left V 0 bases short and J 5 bases short, with 17 bases between. CDR3 length: 16 residues. The CDR3 nucleotides read TGTGCCAGCAGCCAAGATCATAGGGCAGGGAGGAACGAGCAGTACTTC. Translating it yields CASSQDHRAGRNEQYF.

The chain couples TRBV20-1 to TRBJ2-7; TRBD1 aligns across 8 bases. The better agreement between TRBJ2-5 and the DNA end casts doubt on the J call. The CDR3 covers 13 residues. The germline V gene has CDR1 DFQATT and CDR2 SNEGSKA (reference sequence). CDR3 coding DNA: TGCAGTGCTAATGACAGGGGACACGAGACCCAGTACTTC. Its translation: CSANDRGHETQYF.

The chain recombines TRBV7-9 with TRBJ1-1; D not resolved. CDR1 SEHNR and CDR2 FQNEAQ come from the germline V gene (reference sequence). The length of the CDR3 is 12 residues. V lost 1 base to trimming and J lost 8 bases, with 8 bases between them. Here the CDR3 reads CASSLGSNEAFF. DNA of the CDR3: TGTGCCAGCAGCTTAGGGTCAAACGAAGCTTTCTTT.

This clonotype was picked up a small number of times. The chain has TRBV10-3 and TRBJ1-6; a weak D match, TRBD1 (5 bases). CDR1 is ENHRY and CDR2 is SYGVKD in the germline V gene. V lost 6 bases and J 8 bases, leaving 11 bases between the germline ends. This CDR3 comprises 13 residues. The CDR3 here is CAIRGALDSPLHF. CDR3 bases: TGTGCCATCAGAGGGGCTCTGGATTCACCCCTCCACTTT.

This clonotype appeared many times. The gene calls are TRBV5-1 and TRBJ2-1; TRBD1 is a possible D gene (5 bases). V gave up 3 bases and J gave up 0 bases, with 10 bases separating them. The CDR3 is 15 amino acids. Germline values: CDR1 SGHRS, CDR2 YFSETQ. CDR3 residues: CASSSDTGSYNEQFF. The DNA of the CDR3 is TGCGCCAGCAGCTCGGACACCGGCTCCTACAATGAGCAGTTCTTC.

This clonotype was detected a few times. The genes are TRBV4-1 and TRBJ1-4; 9 positions agree with TRBD1. CDR3 length: 14 amino acids. Trimming took 4 bases from V and 8 from J; bases not matched to a gene: 5. Per germline, CDR1 MGHRA and CDR2 YSYEKL. CDR3 in amino acids: CASSRGTGQEKLFF. The CDR3 DNA reads as TGCGCCAGCAGCCGCGGGACAGGGCAGGAAAAACTGTTTTTT.

The rearrangement links TRBV6-1 to TRBJ2-3; 7 nucleotides agree with TRBD2. CDR3 length equals 16 residues. CDR1 and CDR2 (germline): MNHNS, SASEGT. Germline trimming cut 7 bases from V and 2 bases from J; bases unmatched to any gene: 12. CDR3 loop: CASKLKAGSNTDTQYF. CDR3 DNA: TGTGCCAGCAAGTTGAAAGCGGGGAGTAACACAGATACGCAGTATTTT.

This clonotype has a handful of counts. In this CDR3 the conserved last residue, phenylalanine or tryptophan, is missing, so a read error is likely. The chain is built from TRBV24-1 and TRBJ2-3, with D hard to call. The CDR3 totals 16 residues. V shed 2 bases and J shed 0 bases, with 11 bases lying between them. The V gene's germline CDR1 is KGHDR and CDR2 SFDVKD. DNA for the CDR3: TGTGCCACCAGTGATTCTCTGGGTGTTAGCACAGATACGCAGTATTGT. The encoded protein is CATSDSLGVSTDTQYC.

About this clonotype: Germline and junction disagree at one end, which may indicate a read error. This rearrangement joins TRBV10-3 to TRBJ2-5, with TRBD2 matching over 10 bases. The CDR3 extends over 15 amino acids. Germline V gene data show CDR1 as ENHRY and CDR2 as SYGVKD. The CDR3 spells CTIERGGRFGETQYF. CDR3 DNA: TGTACCATCGAGCGGGGGGGCCGATTTGGAGAGACCCAGTACTTC.

This clonotype has a handful of counts. The chain employs TRBV5-6 and TRBJ2-3; D ambiguous. V was shortened by 1 base and J by 2 bases, with 8 bases between the two germline ends. The CDR3 spans 14 residues. CDR1 is SGHDT, CDR2 YYEEEE, per germline. CDR3 residues: CASSLTHNTDTQYF. DNA for the CDR3: TGTGCCAGCAGCTTGACACACAACACAGATACGCAGTATTTT. Based on the CDR3 plus reference TRBV5-6 and TRBJ2-3, the full variable domain is DAGVTQSPTHLIKTRGQQVTLRCSPKSGHDTVSWYQQALGQGPQFIFQYYEEEERQRGNFPDRFSGHQFPNYSSELNVNALLLGDSALYLCASSLTHNTDTQYFGPGTRLTVL.

This clonotype appeared a few times. The chain recombines TRBV20-1 with TRBJ2-5; D uncertain. Germline CDR1 is DFQATT and CDR2 is SNEGSKA (reference sequence). The CDR3 runs to 11 residues. Between the trimmed V and J ends, which lost 5 bases and 4 bases, there was a span of 8 bases. The CDR3 spells CSAGPSETQYF. Written as DNA, the CDR3 is TGCAGTGCTGGACCTTCAGAGACCCAGTACTTC.

This sequence joins TRBV24-1 and TRBJ2-3, with D unresolved. Germline V gene data show CDR1 as KGHDR and CDR2 as SFDVKD. Trimming took off 3 bases at V and 3 bases at J, with 6 bases between the two ends. CDR3 size: 13 residues. The CDR3 is CATSDQQTDTQYF. Here the CDR3 DNA reads TGTGCCACCAGTGATCAACAAACAGATACGCAGTATTTT.

The chain couples TRBV10-1 to TRBJ2-3; D might be TRBD1 (5 bases). Germline CDR1 is WNHNN and CDR2 is SYGVQD (reference sequence). V dropped 3 bases and J dropped 8 bases, with 9 bases sitting between them. The CDR3 runs to 12 residues. CDR3 sequence: CASSDRVGTQYF. The CDR3 coding sequence is TGCGCCAGCAGTGACAGGGTGGGTACGCAGTATTTT.

The chain combines TRBV5-1 with TRBJ2-3; D gene ambiguous. CDR3 length equals 16 residues. Trimming shortened V by 0 bases and J by 3 bases, and 14 bases separated the two germline ends. Germline values: CDR1 SGHRS, CDR2 YFSETQ. The CDR3 spells CASSLDATVGTDTQYF. The CDR3 region has the DNA TGCGCCAGCAGCTTGGACGCGACGGTTGGGACAGATACGCAGTATTTT.

The V call is TRBV20-1, the J call TRBJ1-6; D not resolved. Germline CDR1 DFQATT, CDR2 SNEGSKA (reference sequence). The CDR3 runs 13 residues. The ends were cut back, 3 bases at V and 8 bases at J, with 11 bases in the middle. CDR3 DNA: TGCAGTGCTAGGGTCCAAGACGATTCACCCCTCCACTTT. Its translation: CSARVQDDSPLHF.